Below, 16 T cell receptor beta chains from the same sample are listed, as sequenced in a study of beta chain features in type 1 diabetes. Every isolated RNA sample was fully reverse transcribed, so sequencing captured expressed TCRB transcripts. Some clones are missing from TCRdb's copy, which holds only in-frame ones; the method was immunoSEQ multiplex PCR. Seen here are some 25,000 clones, almost 70% observed once, and the top ten hold 2.2%. Material: Tregs from blood. The receptors were sampled from a woman aged 40 to 55 in good health.

This clone was seen more than once but under ten times. V is TRBV18 and J is TRBJ1-5, with 7 bases lining up with TRBD1. CDR3 length: 15 residues. The V segment lost 6 bases and the J segment 4 bases; nucleotides outside the gene matches: 9. The germline gives CDR1 KGHSH, CDR2 LQKENI. This CDR3 is CASSRGQSGNQPQHF. The CDR3 DNA follows: TGTGCCAGCTCGCGGGGACAGTCGGGGAATCAGCCCCAGCATTTT. The entire variable domain, with the rest obtained from reference TRBV18 and TRBJ1-5, is as follows: NAGVMQNPRHLVRRRGQEARLRCSPMKGHSHVYWYRQLPEEGLKFMVYLQKENIIDESGMPKERFSAEFPKEGPSILRIQQVVRGDSAAYFCASSRGQSGNQPQHFGDGTRLSIL.

The gene calls are TRBV19 and TRBJ1-6; TRBD1 is a possible D gene (5 bases). Per the germline V gene, CDR1 is LNHDA and CDR2 is SQIVND (reference sequence). The V end was cut by 1 base, the J end by 3 bases, with 7 bases between. This CDR3 has 15 amino acids. The CDR3 spells CASSIGRDYNSPLHF. DNA of the CDR3: TGTGCCAGTAGTATAGGCAGGGACTATAATTCACCCCTCCACTTT.

The J gene is TRBJ1-5, the V gene TRBV10-3, with D tentatively TRBD1 (5 bases). Trimming removed 4 bases from V and 7 bases from J, with 14 bases in between. Germline lookup yields CDR1 ENHRY and CDR2 SYGVKD. The CDR3 is made up of 14 amino acids. The CDR3 coding sequence is TGTGCCATCAGTGCGGGGGGAATCAGCCAGCCCCAGCATTTT. This gives the protein CAISAGGISQPQHF.

J is TRBJ2-1 and V is TRBV7-2; TRBD2 might be the D (6 bases). The length of the CDR3 is 16 residues. With 5 bases removed from V and 9 bases from J, the gap between germline ends came to 23 bases. Germline-derived CDR1 and CDR2 are SGHTA and FQGNSA. As DNA, the CDR3 is TGTGCCAGCAGCCCGCAGACTAGTCCAGGGCCCACTGAGCAGTTCTTC. Translated: CASSPQTSPGPTEQFF.

In DNA form, the CDR3 reads TGTGCCAGCAGCCGGGACAGACAGAGGGAGACCCAGTACTTC. Its translation is CASSRDRQRETQYF. V is TRBV5-5 and J is TRBJ2-5; TRBD1 matches at 7 bases. The V gene's germline CDR1 is SGHKS and CDR2 YYEKEE (reference sequence). V lost 4 bases and J lost 5; bases outside the gene matches: 8. This CDR3 is 14 amino acids long.

This clone was counted only a few times. This chain connects TRBV7-2 to TRBJ2-7; 7 nucleotides match TRBD2. CDR1 and CDR2 from the germline V gene are SGHTA and FQGNSA. V lost 2 bases and J lost 12; bases outside the gene matches: 7. The CDR3 runs 12 residues. The CDR3 DNA sequence: TGTGCCAGCAGCTTACGCGCGGGCGGGGGGTACTTC. Translating it yields CASSLRAGGGYF.

The chain links TRBV5-1 to TRBJ2-1, with a weak D call TRBD1 (7 bases). Germline-derived CDR1 and CDR2 are SGHRS and YFSETQ. Between the trimmed V and J ends, which lost 1 base and 7 bases, there was a span of 15 bases. The CDR3 covers 15 residues. CDR3: CASSLIRGDLNEQFF. The CDR3 DNA reads as TGCGCCAGCAGCTTGATCAGGGGGGATTTGAATGAGCAGTTCTTC. The variable domain in full, with the rest retrieved from reference TRBV5-1 and TRBJ2-1, is KAGVTQTPRYLIKTRGQQVTLSCSPISGHRSVSWYQQTPGQGLQFLFEYFSETQRNKGNFPGRFSGRQFSNSRSEMNVSTLELGDSALYLCASSLIRGDLNEQFFGPGTRLTVL.

There are a few counts of this clone. V gene TRBV9 combines with J gene TRBJ2-1; TRBD1 agrees at 8 bases. The trim removed 4 bases at V and 4 bases at J, leaving 7 bases unmatched. Germline lookup yields CDR1 SGDLS and CDR2 YYNGEE. This CDR3 region has 15 residues. The CDR3 nucleotides read TGTGCCAGCAGCCCCCTGGACAGGGTGTACAATGAGCAGTTCTTC. Translated, it gives CASSPLDRVYNEQFF.

The chain is built from TRBV7-2 and TRBJ2-4; the D is unclear. Germline V gene lookup returns CDR1 SGHTA and CDR2 FQGNSA. The CDR3 totals 15 residues. The germline V and J ends were trimmed by 0 bases and 9 bases, with 15 bases remaining between them. Here the CDR3 DNA reads TGTGCCAGCAGCTTAGCGAGGTCGGCTAGTAGCATTCAGTACTTC. Translation: CASSLARSASSIQYF.

The V and J genes are TRBV9 and TRBJ2-5; 10 positions agree with TRBD2. The germline V gene encodes CDR1 SGDLS and CDR2 YYNGEE. The J segment lost 4 bases and the V segment lost 0 bases, leaving 6 bases of the junction unmatched. This CDR3 comprises 16 residues. The CDR3: CASSVGLAGERETQYF. The DNA for the CDR3 is TGTGCCAGCAGCGTAGGCCTAGCGGGGGAGCGAGAGACCCAGTACTTC.

This clone came up a few times. The chain links TRBV19 to TRBJ2-7, with unresolved D. The CDR3 loop spans 13 amino acids. V was pared by 1 base and J by 2 bases, with 6 bases between. Germline V CDR1 and CDR2: LNHDA, SQIVND (reference sequence). The CDR3 is CASSIARTYEQYF. The CDR3 bases are TGTGCCAGTAGTATAGCGAGGACCTACGAGCAGTACTTC.

The CDR3 region is CASRLGWDYYNEQFF. The CDR3 region has the DNA TGTGCAAGTCGCTTAGGGTGGGACTACTACAATGAGCAGTTCTTC. The J gene is TRBJ2-1, the V gene TRBV12-2; the table's D call of TRBD2 was not tested on the DNA. TRBV12-2 has pseudogene status. This CDR3 region has 15 residues.

This clone was seen a few times. The CDR3 nucleotides are TGTGCCAGCAGCTTAGTGACTCCTCGAGATACGCAGTATTTT. Protein: CASSLVTPRDTQYF. The V call is TRBV7-9, the J call TRBJ2-3, with unresolved D. V was trimmed by 1 base and J by 5 bases, leaving 10 bases between them. The germline CDR1 and CDR2 sequences are SEHNR and FQNEAQ (reference sequence). The CDR3 contains 14 residues. Filled out from reference TRBV7-9 and TRBJ2-3, the complete variable domain reads DTGVSQNPRHKITKRGQNVTFRCDPISEHNRLYWYRQTLGQGPEFLTYFQNEAQLEKSRLLSDRFSAERPKGSFSTLEIQRTEQGDSAMYLCASSLVTPRDTQYFGPGTRLTVL.

This chain uses TRBV6-4 with TRBJ2-5; 10 bases line up with TRBD2. The CDR3 is 14 amino acids. V shed 6 bases and J 4 bases; nucleotides not matched to a gene: 5. CDR1 is MRHNA, CDR2 SNTAGT, per germline. CDR3 sequence reads: CASRSGGGRETQYF. The CDR3 DNA reads as TGTGCCAGCAGGAGCGGGGGGGGTCGAGAGACCCAGTACTTC.

This clone showed up just once. The V and J genes are TRBV20-1 and TRBJ1-2; a possible D gene is TRBD1 (6 bases). Germline CDR1 DFQATT, CDR2 SNEGSKA (reference sequence). The CDR3 runs 11 residues. Trimming pared 6 bases from V and 4 bases from J, leaving 9 bases between. The DNA of the CDR3 is TGCAGTGCCGGACAGCGCTATGGCTACACCTTC. It specifies CSAGQRYGYTF.

The CDR3 region is CASSPSGVSPLHF. Here the CDR3 DNA reads TGTGCCAGCTCACCCTCAGGGGTTTCACCCCTCCACTTT. The rearrangement links TRBV18 to TRBJ1-6; D is possibly TRBD1 (6 bases). The CDR3 is made up of 13 amino acids. Trimming left V 3 bases short and J 9 bases short, with 9 bases between. Germline lookup yields CDR1 KGHSH and CDR2 LQKENI. The complete variable domain, with remaining parts taken from reference TRBV18 and TRBJ1-6, reads NAGVMQNPRHLVRRRGQEARLRCSPMKGHSHVYWYRQLPEEGLKFMVYLQKENIIDESGMPKERFSAEFPKEGPSILRIQQVVRGDSAAYFCASSPSGVSPLHFGNGTRLTVT.